One sample yielded the 14 T cell receptor delta chains listed below, sequenced in a study of Vδ1+ human thymocytes. Regarding the study as a whole: In the thymus, TRG and TRD repertoires looked highly polyclonal with Gaussian CDR3 lengths.

These receptors are not linked to any known antigen. Extracted RNA was reverse transcribed into cDNA. CDR3 amplicons came from multiplex PCR with pooled V-gene forward and constant-region reverse primers. TCRdb re-called the multiplex PCR reads through CATT. Of about 55,000 delta-chain clones listed, 15% are singletons. Sequencing input: Vdelta1+ gamma-delta thymocytes from the thymus. Subset specified: FACS-sorted CD3+ TCRalphabeta- TCRVdelta1+ TCRVdelta2- thymocytes. The receptors here all came from a boy less than two years old who had congenital heart surgery.

This clone was detected only a few times. This rearrangement joins TRDV1 to TRDJ1; no clear D. This CDR3 has 15 amino acids. V was cut by 4 bases and J by 0 bases, with 12 bases left in between. Germline V lookup: CDR1 TSWWSYY, CDR2 QGS. The CDR3 nucleotides read TGTGCTCTTGGGGCCATCTTGGAGGACACCGATAAACTCATCTTT. Encoded protein: CALGAILEDTDKLIF.

This clone was observed a few times. The rearrangement links TRDV1 to TRDJ1; a possible D gene is TRDD3 (6 bases). V lost 0 bases and J lost 2, with 16 bases in between. This CDR3 has 17 residues. Germline values: CDR1 TSWWSYY, CDR2 QGS. The CDR3, as DNA: TGTGCTCTTGGGGAACTGGGCTCAACGGGGGAGACCGATAAACTCATCTTT. Protein: CALGELGSTGETDKLIF.

The chain joins TRDV1 to TRDJ1; TRDD2 might be the D (6 bases). With 5 bases removed from V and 7 bases from J, the gap between germline ends came to 14 bases. The CDR3 runs to 13 residues. Looked up from germline, CDR1 is TSWWSYY and CDR2 is QGS. The CDR3 here is CALGPQGLPKLIF. The CDR3 DNA sequence: TGTGCTCTTGGGCCCCAAGGCCTTCCTAAACTCATCTTT.

This clone was picked up a small number of times. The chain employs TRDV1 and TRDJ1, with D perhaps matching TRDD2 (6 bases). This CDR3 has 20 residues. Trimming took 1 base from V and 8 from J, leaving 32 bases between them. Germline CDR1 and CDR2: TSWWSYY and QGS. As DNA, the CDR3 is TGTGCTCTTGGGGAACGGGCTCCTACGTCTCGGGCTGGGAGAGTATTAAAACTCATCTTT. The encoded protein is CALGERAPTSRAGRVLKLIF.

V is TRDV1 and J is TRDJ1; a possible D gene is TRDD2 (6 bases). Germline-derived CDR1 and CDR2 are TSWWSYY and QGS. Trimming removed 3 bases at V and 3 bases at J, with 29 bases between. The CDR3 spans 20 residues. The CDR3 here is CALGDLTFPPMSVGPDKLIF. The CDR3 bases are TGTGCTCTTGGGGACCTAACCTTCCCTCCCATGAGCGTTGGGCCCGATAAACTCATCTTT.

Only a few counts were recorded for this clone. The chain links TRDV1 to TRDJ1; 10 bases match TRDD3. This CDR3 has 17 residues. The V gene end was trimmed by 3 bases and the J gene end by 0 bases; junction bases not matched to a gene: 7. Germline values: CDR1 TSWWSYY, CDR2 QGS. The CDR3 nucleotides are TGTGCTCTTGGGGAGACTAAGACTGGGGGATACACCGATAAACTCATCTTT. Translated, it gives CALGETKTGGYTDKLIF.

A few counts support this clone. The chain recombines TRDV1 with TRDJ1; 8 nucleotides line up with TRDD3. Germline CDR1 reads TSWWSYY; CDR2 reads QGS. This CDR3 is 19 amino acids long. V shed 4 bases and J 0 bases; nucleotides not matched to a gene: 16. CDR3 amino acids: CALGGIFVLGALYTDKLIF. The CDR3 DNA reads as TGTGCTCTTGGGGGGATCTTCGTACTGGGGGCCCTGTACACCGATAAACTCATCTTT.

V usage is TRDV1 and J usage is TRDJ1; D gene ambiguous. CDR3 size: 17 residues. CDR1 is TSWWSYY and CDR2 is QGS in the germline V gene. Trimming left V 1 base short and J 0 bases short, with 15 bases between. CDR3 nucleotides: TGTGCTCTTGGGGAACGTCCATTTGGGCTATACACCGATAAACTCATCTTT. Translated, it gives CALGERPFGLYTDKLIF.

This clone was seen more than once but under ten times. V and J are TRDV1 and TRDJ1; possibly TRDD2 for D (6 bases). Germline-derived CDR1 and CDR2 are TSWWSYY and QGS. Trimming stripped 2 bases from V and 3 bases from J, with 25 bases between. CDR3 length: 19 amino acids. In DNA, the CDR3 is TGTGCTCTTGGGGAAACTCCTACAGTAGCCTGCCCGCGGCCCGATAAACTCATCTTT. It translates to CALGETPTVACPRPDKLIF.

This clone turned up a few times. V gene TRDV2 combines with J gene TRDJ1, with 7 nucleotides matching TRDD3. With 3 bases clipped from V and 0 bases from J, the junction kept 33 bases outside the gene matches. Germline V gene lookup returns CDR1 GEAIGNYY and CDR2 EKD. This CDR3 has 24 residues. The CDR3 reads CACDSMPTSLSHLLEDTYTDKLIF. CDR3 DNA: TGTGCCTGTGACTCTATGCCTACTTCCCTATCTCACTTACTGGAGGATACGTACACCGATAAACTCATCTTT.

The chain couples TRDV1 to TRDJ1; 8 bases line up with TRDD3. The CDR3 sequence is 20 residues long. Germline values: CDR1 TSWWSYY, CDR2 QGS. The V gene end was trimmed by 2 bases and the J gene end by 0 bases; junction bases not matched to a gene: 17. The CDR3 DNA sequence: TGTGCTCTTGGGGAAAGGTGGAGCCTACGGGGATACCCGTACACCGATAAACTCATCTTT. It is translated as CALGERWSLRGYPYTDKLIF.

The chain is built from TRDV1 and TRDJ1; the match to TRDD3 covers 10 bases. The CDR3 is made up of 20 amino acids. The junction had 22 bases not matched to a gene; V was cut back by 1 base and J by 8 bases. Germline values: CDR1 TSWWSYY, CDR2 QGS. The CDR3 nucleotides are TGTGCTCTTGGGGAACGGCGGCCTTCCCCCGCCTTACTGGGGGATCGAAAACTCATCTTT. It encodes CALGERRPSPALLGDRKLIF.

This clone was counted a few times. This rearrangement joins TRDV1 to TRDJ1; 8 bases are a match to TRDD3. Looked up from germline, CDR1 is TSWWSYY and CDR2 is QGS. After removal of 5 bases from V and 0 bases from J, the junction contained 29 bases not matched to a gene. The CDR3 sequence is 23 residues long. The DNA for the CDR3 is TGTGCTCTTGGGCCCCGAAGGCCGACCAGTTTACTGGGGGGAAGCCGTTACACCGATAAACTCATCTTT. It encodes CALGPRRPTSLLGGSRYTDKLIF.

The chain carries TRDV1 and TRDJ1; no firm D call. From germline, CDR1 is TSWWSYY and CDR2 QGS. V shed 0 bases and J shed 0 bases, with 14 bases lying between them. The CDR3 is 17 residues long. This chain's CDR3 is CALGELPPPLYTDKLIF. The CDR3 region has the DNA TGTGCTCTTGGGGAACTGCCCCCCCCATTGTACACCGATAAACTCATCTTT.